This TCR beta chain is from a study of human T cells and chemical hapten exposure. The study, taken as a whole, reports: Among TCRs, those above 1 in 1000 frequency were unaffected by DPC sensitization.

Per the germline V gene, CDR1 is ENHRY and CDR2 is SYGVKD. The CDR3 is made up of 14 amino acids. Trimming removed 4 bases at V and 0 bases at J, with 9 bases between. Total RNA extraction was carried out from unfractionated whole blood. This clonotype was seen ten or more times. Its antigen is unknown. Unique molecular identifiers were affixed to discrete cDNA molecules within the library. Methods used by the authors: Per-sample TCR counts ranged from 23,224 to 690,600, median roughly 87,000. Each CDR3 protein gets one entry after TCRdb re-called the 5' RACE reads with MiXCR. What appears here as the V and J calls and clone size reflects TCRdb's work, not the paper's. This sample has 150,000 or so distinct CDR3 sequences, with 4.1% found just once.

The source is a female donor in good health. V is TRBV10-3 and J is TRBJ1-1, with D possibly being TRBD1 (6 bases). The CDR3 bases are TGTGCCATCAGTGCAGGGGCCCTGAACACTGAAGCTTTCTTT. Translated: CAISAGALNTEAFF.